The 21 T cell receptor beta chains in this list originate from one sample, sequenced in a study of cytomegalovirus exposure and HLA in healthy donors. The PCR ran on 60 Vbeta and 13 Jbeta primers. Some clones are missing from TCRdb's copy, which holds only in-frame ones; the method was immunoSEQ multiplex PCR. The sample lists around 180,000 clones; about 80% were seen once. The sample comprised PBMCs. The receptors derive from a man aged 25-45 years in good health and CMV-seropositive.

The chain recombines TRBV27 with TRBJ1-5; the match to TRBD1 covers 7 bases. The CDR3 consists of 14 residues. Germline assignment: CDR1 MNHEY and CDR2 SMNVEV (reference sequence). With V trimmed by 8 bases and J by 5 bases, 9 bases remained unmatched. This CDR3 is CASGPTGVYQPQHF. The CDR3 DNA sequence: TGTGCCAGCGGACCCACAGGGGTTTATCAGCCCCAGCATTTT.

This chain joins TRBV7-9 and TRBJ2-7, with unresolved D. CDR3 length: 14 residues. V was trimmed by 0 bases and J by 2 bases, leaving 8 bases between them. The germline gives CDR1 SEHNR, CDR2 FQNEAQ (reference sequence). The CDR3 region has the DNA TGTGCCAGCAGCTTAGCTACCACAACCTACGAGCAGTACTTC. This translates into CASSLATTTYEQYF.

CDR3 in DNA: TGCGCCAGCAGCTGGGGAGGGGGACGGATACCTGAAGCTTTCTTT. Amino acids: CASSWGGGRIPEAFF. The V and J genes are TRBV5-1 and TRBJ1-1, with D perhaps matching TRBD1 (6 bases). Trimming cost V 3 bases and J 6 bases, with 18 bases left between them. Looked up from germline, CDR1 is SGHRS and CDR2 is YFSETQ. The CDR3 extends over 15 amino acids.

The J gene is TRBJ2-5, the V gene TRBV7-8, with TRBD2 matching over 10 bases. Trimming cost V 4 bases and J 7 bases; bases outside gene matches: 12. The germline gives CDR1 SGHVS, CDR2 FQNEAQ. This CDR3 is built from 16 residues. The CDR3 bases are TGTGCCAGCAGCTCCAATATAGCGGGAGGAGAGGGGACCCAGTACTTC. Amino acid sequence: CASSSNIAGGEGTQYF.

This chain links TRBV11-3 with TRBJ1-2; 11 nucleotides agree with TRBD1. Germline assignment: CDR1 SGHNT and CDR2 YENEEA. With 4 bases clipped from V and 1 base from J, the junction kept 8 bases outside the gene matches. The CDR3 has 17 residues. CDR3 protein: CASSSNTGTGGNYGYTF. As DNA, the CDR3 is TGTGCCAGCAGCTCGAATACCGGGACAGGGGGTAACTATGGCTACACCTTC. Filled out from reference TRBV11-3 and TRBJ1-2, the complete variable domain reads EAGVVQSPRYKIIEKKQPVAFWCNPISGHNTLYWYLQNLGQGPELLIRYENEEAVDDSQLPKDRFSAERLKGVDSTLKIQPAELGDSAVYLCASSSNTGTGGNYGYTFGSGTRLTVV.

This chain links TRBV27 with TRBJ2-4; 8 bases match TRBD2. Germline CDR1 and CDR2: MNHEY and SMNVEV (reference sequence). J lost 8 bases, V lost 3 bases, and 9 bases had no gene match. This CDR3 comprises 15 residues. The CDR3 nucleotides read TGTGCCAGCAGTTTGGCGGGAGGACGTAGGGACATTCAGTACTTC. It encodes CASSLAGGRRDIQYF.

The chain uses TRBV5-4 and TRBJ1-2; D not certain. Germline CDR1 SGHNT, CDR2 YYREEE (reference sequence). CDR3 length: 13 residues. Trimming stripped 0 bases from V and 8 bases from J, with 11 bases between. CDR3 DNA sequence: TGTGCCAGCAGCTTGGGCCAGGTTTGCGGCTACACCTTC. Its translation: CASSLGQVCGYTF.

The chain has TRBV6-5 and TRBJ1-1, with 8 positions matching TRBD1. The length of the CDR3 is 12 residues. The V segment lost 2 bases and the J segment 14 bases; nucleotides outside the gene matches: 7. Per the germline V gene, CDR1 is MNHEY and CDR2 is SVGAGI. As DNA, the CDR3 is TGTGCCAGCAGTTACGGGACAGGACCGGCATTCTTT. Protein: CASSYGTGPAFF.

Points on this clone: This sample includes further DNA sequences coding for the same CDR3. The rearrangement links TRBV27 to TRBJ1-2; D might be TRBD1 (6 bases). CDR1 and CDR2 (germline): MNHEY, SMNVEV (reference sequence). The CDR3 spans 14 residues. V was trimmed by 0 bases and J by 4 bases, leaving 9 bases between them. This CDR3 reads CASSLSGAGYGYTF. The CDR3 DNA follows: TGTGCCAGCAGTTTATCGGGGGCGGGCTATGGCTACACCTTC.

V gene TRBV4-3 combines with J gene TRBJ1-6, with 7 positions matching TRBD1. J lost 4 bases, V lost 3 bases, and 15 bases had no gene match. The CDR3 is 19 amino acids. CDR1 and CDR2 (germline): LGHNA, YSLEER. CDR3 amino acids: CASSQDPPGTVIYNSPLHF. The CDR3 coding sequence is TGCGCCAGCAGCCAGGACCCACCCGGGACAGTGATTTATAATTCACCCCTCCACTTT.

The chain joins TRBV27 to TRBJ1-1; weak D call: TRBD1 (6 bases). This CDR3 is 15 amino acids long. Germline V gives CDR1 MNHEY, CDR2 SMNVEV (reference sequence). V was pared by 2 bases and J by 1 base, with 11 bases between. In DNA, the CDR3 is TGTGCCAGCAGTTTAAGAGGACAGTGGAACACTGAAGCTTTCTTT. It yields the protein CASSLRGQWNTEAFF.

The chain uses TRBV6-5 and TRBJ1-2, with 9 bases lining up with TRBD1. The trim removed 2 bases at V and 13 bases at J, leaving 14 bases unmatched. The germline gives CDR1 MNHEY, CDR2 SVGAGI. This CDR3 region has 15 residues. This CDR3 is CASSYARPGTGRGTF. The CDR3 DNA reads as TGTGCCAGCAGTTACGCCCGTCCCGGGACAGGGAGGGGCACCTTC.

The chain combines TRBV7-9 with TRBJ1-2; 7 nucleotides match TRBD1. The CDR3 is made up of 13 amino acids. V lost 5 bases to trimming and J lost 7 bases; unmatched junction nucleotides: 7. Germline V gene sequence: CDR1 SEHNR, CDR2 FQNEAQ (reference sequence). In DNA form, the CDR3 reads TGTGCCAGCAGCAGAGGACAGGATGCTGGCTACACCTTC. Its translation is CASSRGQDAGYTF.

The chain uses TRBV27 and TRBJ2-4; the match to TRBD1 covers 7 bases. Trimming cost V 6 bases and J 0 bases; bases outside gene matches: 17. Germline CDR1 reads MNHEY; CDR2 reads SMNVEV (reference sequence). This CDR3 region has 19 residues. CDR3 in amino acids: CASRLRGRPELVAKNIQYF. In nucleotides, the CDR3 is TGTGCCAGCAGGCTAAGGGGGCGCCCCGAGTTAGTAGCCAAAAACATTCAGTACTTC.

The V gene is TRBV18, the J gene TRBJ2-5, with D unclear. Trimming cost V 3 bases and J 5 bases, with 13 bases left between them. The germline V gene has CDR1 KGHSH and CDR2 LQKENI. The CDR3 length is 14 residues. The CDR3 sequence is CASSPQASPETQYF. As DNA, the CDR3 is TGTGCCAGCTCACCGCAGGCATCCCCGGAGACCCAGTACTTC.

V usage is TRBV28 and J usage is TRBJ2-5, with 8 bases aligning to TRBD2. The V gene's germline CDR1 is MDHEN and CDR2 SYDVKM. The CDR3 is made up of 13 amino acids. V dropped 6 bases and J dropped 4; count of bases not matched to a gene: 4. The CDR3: CASSRGGRETQYF. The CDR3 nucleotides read TGTGCCAGCAGCCGGGGGGGGCGAGAGACCCAGTACTTC.

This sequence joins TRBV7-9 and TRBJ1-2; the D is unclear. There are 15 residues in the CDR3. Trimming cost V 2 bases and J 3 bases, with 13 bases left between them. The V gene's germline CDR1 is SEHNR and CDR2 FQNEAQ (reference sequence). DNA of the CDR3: TGTGCCAGCAGCTTAAGAAGTGATAGTCACTATGGCTACACCTTC. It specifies CASSLRSDSHYGYTF.

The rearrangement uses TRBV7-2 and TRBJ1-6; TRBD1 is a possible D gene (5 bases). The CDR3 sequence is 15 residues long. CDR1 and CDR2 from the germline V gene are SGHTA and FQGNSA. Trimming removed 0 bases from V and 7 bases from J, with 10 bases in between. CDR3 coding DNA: TGTGCCAGCAGCTTAGCGGGGACTCGGAATTCACCCCTCCACTTT. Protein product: CASSLAGTRNSPLHF.

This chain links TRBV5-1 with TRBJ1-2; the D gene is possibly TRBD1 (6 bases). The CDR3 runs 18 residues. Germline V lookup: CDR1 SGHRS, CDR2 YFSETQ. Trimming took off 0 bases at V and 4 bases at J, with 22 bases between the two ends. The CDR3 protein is CASSLEGVSTDPVYGYTF. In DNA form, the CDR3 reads TGCGCCAGCAGCTTGGAGGGGGTATCGACAGACCCCGTCTATGGCTACACCTTC. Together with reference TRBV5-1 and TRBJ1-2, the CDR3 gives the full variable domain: KAGVTQTPRYLIKTRGQQVTLSCSPISGHRSVSWYQQTPGQGLQFLFEYFSETQRNKGNFPGRFSGRQFSNSRSEMNVSTLELGDSALYLCASSLEGVSTDPVYGYTFGSGTRLTVV.

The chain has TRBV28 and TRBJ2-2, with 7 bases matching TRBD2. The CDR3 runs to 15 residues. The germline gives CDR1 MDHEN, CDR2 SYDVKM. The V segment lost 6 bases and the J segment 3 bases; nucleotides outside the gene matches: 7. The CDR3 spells CASRPRLADTGELFF. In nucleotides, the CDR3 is TGTGCCAGCAGACCTCGACTAGCCGACACCGGGGAGCTGTTTTTT.

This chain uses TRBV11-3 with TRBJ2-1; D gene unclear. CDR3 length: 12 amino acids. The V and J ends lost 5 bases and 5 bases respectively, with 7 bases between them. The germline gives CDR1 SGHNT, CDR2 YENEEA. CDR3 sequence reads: CASSPLNNEQFF. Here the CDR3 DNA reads TGTGCCAGCAGCCCCCTTAACAATGAGCAGTTCTTC.